This T cell receptor (beta chain) originates from a study of T cell responses to AZD1222 COVID-19 vaccine. Study information: Researchers grouped second doses given at about 4 or about 12 weeks into one pool.

Study outcomes and limitations: Baseline serology detected seropositivity in only a handful of AZD1222 recipients. With two AZD1222 doses given, Spike-specific TCR breadth and depth both rose.

Assay used: immunoSEQ multiplex PCR; TCRdb lists only in-frame clones, some missing. Seen here are around 200,000 clones, around 88% observed once, and the top ten hold roughly 0.49%. As to this clone: Its antigen is currently unknown.

The CDR3 is 15 residues long. V was shortened by 3 bases and J by 2 bases, with 12 bases between the two germline ends. The germline V gene encodes CDR1 SGHRS and CDR2 YFSETQ. This chain links TRBV5-1 with TRBJ1-3; D might be TRBD1 (5 bases). Material: peripheral blood, obtained on day 0 of AZD1222 vaccination. This TCR was sampled from an adult in good health. DNA of the CDR3: TGCGCCAGCAGCTCCCTCCAGGGCACTGGAAACACCATATATTTT. Translated, it gives CASSSLQGTGNTIYF.